This T cell receptor beta chain was recovered during a study of OX40 agonist ivuxolimab in advanced cancers. The V end was cut by 1 base, the J end by 2 bases, with 10 bases between. The germline gives CDR1 SGHTS, CDR2 YDEGEE. The CDR3 contains 15 residues. Sequenced by immunoSEQ multiplex PCR; TCRdb stores in-frame clones only, minus some. The profile covers 25,000 to 35,000 clones, with roughly nine tenths appearing a single time and roughly 15% taken by the ten largest. The sequence was collected from an adult with an advanced solid tumor such as melanoma, head and neck, liver or kidney cancer. Here the sequenced sample was CD4+ or CD8+ T cells sorted from blood, taken in a trial of the OX40 agonist ivuxolimab. The chain combines TRBV5-8 with TRBJ2-1; D is unclear. CDR3 residues: CASSLPWGTYNEQFF. The CDR3 bases are TGTGCCAGCAGCTTGCCGTGGGGTACCTACAATGAGCAGTTCTTC. The variable domain in full, completed from reference TRBV5-8 and TRBJ2-1, reads EAGVTQSPTHLIKTRGQQATLRCSPISGHTSVYWYQQALGLGLQFLLWYDEGEERNRGNFPPRFSGRQFPNYSSELNVNALELEDSALYLCASSLPWGTYNEQFFGPGTRLTVL.